The 13 T cell receptor beta chains reported below all come from one sample, sequenced in a study of T cell repertoires in cytomegalovirus infection. TCRdb redid the calling of the reads with MiXCR, one entry per CDR3 protein. The sample records some 270,000 distinct CDR3 sequences, about 15% being singletons. Sequencing was performed on CD8+ T cells from PBMCs. Receptors originate from a human donor in good health (CMV status not recorded). Some clones in this sample may be carry-over from other donors' samples.

The chain uses TRBV27 and TRBJ1-5; D remains unclear. V was trimmed by 1 base and J by 7 bases, leaving 11 bases between them. This CDR3 region has 14 residues. Germline CDR1 MNHEY, CDR2 SMNVEV (reference sequence). The CDR3 is CASSLYPGSQPQHF. The CDR3 DNA follows: TGTGCCAGCAGTTTATATCCCGGGAGCCAGCCCCAGCATTTT.

The rearrangement links TRBV12-3 or TRBV12-4 to TRBJ2-7; the D gene could be TRBD1 or TRBD2 (6 bases each). The length of the CDR3 is 14 residues. V lost 6 bases, J lost 2 bases, and 14 bases lay in between. The DNA for the CDR3 is TGTGCCAGCAGGTCCCCGGGGGCCGCCTACGAGCAGTACTTC. It codes for CASRSPGAAYEQYF.

This clonotype was recorded at least ten times. The chain carries TRBV7-6 and TRBJ1-3; D is undetermined. Deletions cut 0 bases from V and 0 bases from J, with 12 bases between. Per germline, CDR1 SGHVS and CDR2 FNYEAQ. The CDR3 covers 17 residues. For the CDR3, the DNA is TGTGCCAGCAGCTTAGCGTCTTTCAGCAGCTCTGGAAACACCATATATTTT. Its protein product is CASSLASFSSSGNTIYF. The full variable domain, its missing parts supplied by reference TRBV7-6 and TRBJ1-3, is GAGVSQSPRYKVTKRGQDVALRCDPISGHVSLYWYRQALGQGPEFLTYFNYEAQQDKSGLPNDRFSAERPEGSISTLTIQRTEQRDSAMYRCASSLASFSSSGNTIYFGEGSWLTVV.

The table lists this clonotype with a few counts. The V gene is TRBV6-2 or TRBV6-3, the J gene TRBJ1-1, with 7 bases aligning to TRBD1. V was pared by 5 bases and J by 7 bases, with 10 bases of the junction left unmatched. Germline lookup yields CDR1 MNHEY and CDR2 SVGEGT. This CDR3 has 14 amino acids. CDR3 DNA sequence: TGTGCCAGCAGTCAAATTGCAGGGGGTCGTGAAGCTTTCTTT. Translation gives CASSQIAGGREAFF.

This clonotype was recorded many times. The chain employs TRBV7-6 and TRBJ1-1; tentative D call: TRBD1 (5 bases). The CDR3 has 18 amino acids. The V gene's germline CDR1 is SGHVS and CDR2 FNYEAQ. Trimming cost V 2 bases and J 1 base, with 20 bases left between them. The CDR3 here is CASSLRLPETGTNTEAFF. The CDR3 nucleotides read TGTGCCAGCAGCTTAAGGCTCCCCGAGACGGGGACGAACACTGAAGCTTTCTTT.

On this clonotype: The junction departs from germline at one end; a sequencing error may be responsible. The gene calls are TRBV6-1 and TRBJ2-1, with 7 bases fitting TRBD2. Germline V lookup: CDR1 MNHNS, CDR2 SASEGT. The CDR3 contains 16 residues. CDR3 bases: TGTGCCAGCAGTGAAGCTGACGGGGGGAACTACAATAAGCAGTTCTTC. This gives the protein CASSEADGGNYNKQFF.

The CDR3 loop reads CASSDRPQGYRIQYF. In DNA, the CDR3 is TGTGCCAGCAGTGATCGGCCACAGGGGTATCGCATTCAGTACTTC. The rearrangement joins TRBV2 to TRBJ2-4; 7 bases line up with TRBD1. Trimming cost V 3 bases and J 9 bases; bases outside gene matches: 11. Germline lookup yields CDR1 SNHLY and CDR2 FYNNEI. CDR3 length equals 15 residues.

The chain has TRBV19 and TRBJ2-2, with D hard to call. This CDR3 spans 14 amino acids. In germline, CDR1 is LNHDA, CDR2 SQIVND (reference sequence). Deletions cut 4 bases from V and 6 bases from J, with 12 bases between. CDR3 nucleotide sequence: TGTGCCAGTAGTAACGCTGTGACGCCCGGGGAGCTGTTTTTT. As protein: CASSNAVTPGELFF.

The chain is built from TRBV28 and TRBJ1-5; no firm D call. Between the trimmed V and J ends, which lost 6 bases and 7 bases, there was a span of 16 bases. CDR3 length equals 14 residues. Looked up from germline, CDR1 is MDHEN and CDR2 is SYDVKM. CDR3 nucleotide sequence: TGTGCCAGCAGCCCCATACGGACCCGGCAGCCCCAGCATTTT. This encodes CASSPIRTRQPQHF.

The sample holds many counts of this clonotype. This chain uses TRBV7-2 with TRBJ1-6; 8 bases align to TRBD1. The germline V gene encodes CDR1 SGHTA and CDR2 FQGNSA. Unmatched junction bases numbered 8, after V lost 4 bases and J lost 0 bases. The CDR3 has 18 amino acids. As DNA, the CDR3 is TGTGCCAGCAGCTATCGATCCGGACAGGGCTCCTATAATTCACCCCTCCACTTT. Its protein product is CASSYRSGQGSYNSPLHF.

CDR3 bases: TGTGCCAGCATTCCTAGCGGGGGGGGTTTGAACAATGAGCAGTTCTTC. Its translation: CASIPSGGGLNNEQFF. The V and J genes are TRBV12-3 or TRBV12-4 and TRBJ2-1, with TRBD2 matching 12 bases. The CDR3 runs to 16 residues. Losses at the gene ends were 7 bases for V and 5 bases for J; bases not matched to a gene: 9.

The sample holds one count of this clonotype. This chain uses TRBV20-1 with TRBJ1-6; TRBD1 matches at 11 bases. There are 16 residues in the CDR3. Germline V gives CDR1 DFQATT, CDR2 SNEGSKA (reference sequence). V was pared by 6 bases and J by 7 bases, with 11 bases of the junction left unmatched. CDR3 residues: CSAPDRGQGRNSPLHF. The CDR3 coding sequence is TGCAGTGCCCCGGACAGGGGGCAAGGGAGAAATTCACCCCTCCACTTT.

The rearrangement joins TRBV4-1 to TRBJ2-1; D is unresolved. Trimming took 1 base from V and 10 from J, leaving 8 bases between them. Germline CDR1 reads MGHRA; CDR2 reads YSYEKL. This CDR3 region has 12 residues. CDR3 protein: CASSQGADEQFF. Written as DNA, the CDR3 is TGCGCCAGCAGCCAAGGGGCTGACGAGCAGTTCTTC.